Included here is one T cell receptor (beta chain) sequence, with context. These data are taken from a study of control samples from healthy donors and cancer patients. Produced via immunoSEQ multiplex PCR; TCRdb's table is partial and in-frame only. The sample records 98,000 or so clones, 79% being singletons. Sequencing input: blood. This receptor was identified in a woman in her twenties or thirties in good health.

CDR3 in DNA: TGTGCCAGCAGCCTATGGGACAGGCAGACCGGGGAGCTGTTTTTT. It is translated as CASSLWDRQTGELFF. The rearrangement joins TRBV5-5 to TRBJ2-2; 8 nucleotides agree with TRBD1. With 4 bases clipped from V and 5 bases from J, the junction kept 7 bases outside the gene matches. Germline lookup yields CDR1 SGHKS and CDR2 YYEKEE (reference sequence). This CDR3 has 15 amino acids.